Listed below are T cell receptor beta chains from one sample, sequenced in a study of regulatory T cells in long-lasting Graves disease. TCRdb recomputed calls from the multiplex PCR reads with MiXCR, one row per CDR3 protein. The table lists 350,000 to 500,000 distinct CDR3 sequences, 21% of them singletons. The sequencing here drew on peripheral blood mononuclear cells (PBMCs), taken when the disease was refractory, from a patient treated with antithyroid drugs. The receptors shown here come from a female donor with Graves disease. Both conserved end residues are part of each CDR3. A D gene is named only where the DNA matches it firmly. Clone sizes are given selectively: once, few, many, or a class where the clone is expanded.

abundance: -; v_gene: TRBV19; j_gene: TRBJ2-2; d_gene: -; CDR3nt: TGTGCCAGTAGTATTTTGGGGCGTAACACCGGGGAGCTGTTTTTT; CDR3aa: CASSILGRNTGELFF
abundance: few; v_gene: TRBV6-1; j_gene: TRBJ2-7; d_gene: TRBD2; CDR3nt: TGTGCCAGCAGGCAGCTAGCGGGGGGCTACGAGCAGTACTTC; CDR3aa: CASRQLAGGYEQYF
abundance: many; v_gene: TRBV28; j_gene: TRBJ2-6; d_gene: -; CDR3nt: TGTGCCAGCAGTTCCTATTACTTGGACGAGAGCTCTGGGGCCAACGTCCTGACTTTC; CDR3aa: CASSSYYLDESSGANVLTF
abundance: many; v_gene: TRBV6-1; j_gene: TRBJ2-7; d_gene: -; CDR3nt: TGTGCCAGCAGGGTAAAGGAATACGAGCAGTACTTC; CDR3aa: CASRVKEYEQYF
abundance: many; v_gene: TRBV13; j_gene: TRBJ2-7; d_gene: -; CDR3nt: TGTGCCAGCAGCCTGATCTTGGAACGGGGCGAGCAGTACTTC; CDR3aa: CASSLILERGEQYF
abundance: many; v_gene: TRBV20-1; j_gene: TRBJ2-3; d_gene: -; CDR3nt: TGCAGTGCTCTGGCGGGGCAGGGTACAACAGATACGCAGTATTTT; CDR3aa: CSALAGQGTTDTQYF
abundance: many; v_gene: TRBV12-3/TRBV12-4; j_gene: TRBJ2-5; d_gene: -; CDR3nt: TGTGCCAGCAGTTTGGGATTGGGGAAAGAGACCCAGTACTTC; CDR3aa: CASSLGLGKETQYF
abundance: -; v_gene: TRBV12-3/TRBV12-4; j_gene: TRBJ2-1; d_gene: -; CDR3nt: TGTGCCAGCAGTCCGAGAGCAGGGGTTCTGGAGCAGTTCTTC; CDR3aa: CASSPRAGVLEQFF
abundance: few; v_gene: TRBV29-1; j_gene: TRBJ2-7; d_gene: -; CDR3nt: TGCAGCGTTGTGGGGGCGAGGGCTTACGAGCAGTACTTC; CDR3aa: CSVVGARAYEQYF
abundance: few; v_gene: TRBV5-1; j_gene: TRBJ2-7; d_gene: -; CDR3nt: TGCGCCAGCAGCACGAATGATCCGTCAGGGGACGAGCAGTACTTC; CDR3aa: CASSTNDPSGDEQYF
abundance: many; v_gene: TRBV15; j_gene: TRBJ1-4; d_gene: -; CDR3nt: TGTGCCACCAGCAGAGGACAGCTAGGTGAAAAACTGTTTTTT; CDR3aa: CATSRGQLGEKLFF
abundance: -; v_gene: TRBV6-2/TRBV6-3; j_gene: TRBJ2-3; d_gene: -; CDR3nt: TGTGCCAGCAGTTCCCAGAGCGATACGCAGTATTTT; CDR3aa: CASSSQSDTQYF
abundance: few; v_gene: TRBV6-2/TRBV6-3; j_gene: TRBJ1-5; d_gene: -; CDR3nt: TGTGCCAGCAGTTACGGAACAGGCGATTATAGCAATCAGCCCCAGCATTTT; CDR3aa: CASSYGTGDYSNQPQHF
abundance: many; v_gene: TRBV28; j_gene: TRBJ2-5; d_gene: -; CDR3nt: TGTGCCAGCAGTCTATCAGAGGGTAGGCAAGAGACCCAGTACTTC; CDR3aa: CASSLSEGRQETQYF
abundance: many; v_gene: TRBV30; j_gene: TRBJ2-5; d_gene: -; CDR3nt: TGTGCCTGGAGTACAATTGAGACCCAGTACTTC; CDR3aa: CAWSTIETQYF
abundance: few; v_gene: TRBV20-1; j_gene: TRBJ2-7; d_gene: -; CDR3nt: TGCAGTGCTAGAGATTGGGGGGCCGACTACGAGCAGTACTTC; CDR3aa: CSARDWGADYEQYF
abundance: -; v_gene: TRBV9; j_gene: TRBJ2-5; d_gene: -; CDR3nt: TGTGCCAGCAGCGACTCCTACAGTGAGGGCCAGTACTTC; CDR3aa: CASSDSYSEGQYF
abundance: many; v_gene: TRBV20-1; j_gene: TRBJ2-7; d_gene: -; CDR3nt: TGCAGTGCTAGAGGCCGACAGTTCAGAGGCTCCTACGAGCAGTACTTC; CDR3aa: CSARGRQFRGSYEQYF
abundance: many; v_gene: TRBV28; j_gene: TRBJ2-7; d_gene: -; CDR3nt: TGTGCCAGCAGCGTGGGCCGTGGAGGGCGAATCGAGCAGTACTTC; CDR3aa: CASSVGRGGRIEQYF
abundance: -; v_gene: TRBV5-6; j_gene: TRBJ1-5; d_gene: TRBD1; CDR3nt: TGTGCCAGCAGCTTTGGACAGGGTTTATACGACAATCAGCCCCAGCATTTT; CDR3aa: CASSFGQGLYDNQPQHF